This T cell receptor beta chain came from a study of shared clonotypes between healthy human individuals (dated by TCRdb to the early 2020s). Turning to the overall study: Two women and a few men aged 18 to 49 years were included in the cohort. For each donor, CD4 naive and CD4 memory were each given three plates, CD8 naive was given two plates, and CD8 memory was given one plate. To estimate repertoire size and how much clonotype sharing occurs between individuals, the study deeply sequenced the blood TCR repertoires of several healthy adults. Different laboratories and diverse techniques were used to prepare libraries and sequence TCR repertoires, to increase sequencing depth and limit assay-specific biases. Between about 0.94 and 8.9 billion PBMCs per donor were obtained by leukapheresis.

Results the study describes overall, beyond this receptor: Sharing across several donors was observed for approximately 4.6% of naive CD4, 3% to 3.5% of naive CD8, about 2.3% of memory CD4, and less than 0.45% of memory CD8 clonotypes. Even with the large sequencing depth, rarefaction of the sorted-subset datasets indicated that sequencing was incomplete. Compared with non-shared clonotypes, clonotypes shared by all four sorted-subset donors had higher generation probabilities. Sampling was restricted to blood, and TCR repertoires in tissue are likely to differ from TCR repertoires in blood. Naive subsets generally had larger estimated clonotype richness than memory subsets. Because the study included only a small number of donors, the genetic and exposure-history diversity represented was limited. Pairwise subsampling led to the expectation that sequencing depth would affect the degree of clonotype sharing among donors.

Looking up the germline V gene (reference sequence) yields CDR1 MNHEY and CDR2 SMNVEV. The trim is 3 bases for V and 5 bases for J, with a gap of 16 bases between the germline ends. CDR3 length: 15 amino acids, cysteine to phenylalanine. Kept here is only the CDR3 DNA, which spans 45 bases and is read in frame from base 1. Using the deep immunoSEQ assay, multiplex PCR amplified TCR CDR3 regions from genomic DNA. Genomic DNA extracted from each cell subset was distributed evenly over all wells of several immunoSEQ 96-well plates, and each plate served as one replicate. For sorted subsets, around 0.2 ug of genomic DNA, equivalent to some 30,000 T cell genomes, went into each replicate PCR. The purified libraries were quantified using a Qubit 3.0 fluorometer, sized with a Bioanalyzer 2100, and then quantified again using the KAPA Library Quantification kit. A separate single-read 150-cycle Illumina NextSeq 550 flow cell was used to sequence each immunoSEQ 96-well plate. Regarding the original processing steps: The immunoSEQ output contained only junctional sequences without quality scores, so filtering could not match that applied to full-length reads. Sequences were annotated with PyIR, a Python wrapper for IgBLAST v1.9, and V/J genes and CDR3 were assigned using IMGT germline references. Reads were filtered out if the reads had weak V/J assignments (E-value above 1e-6), no CDR3, stop codons, out-of-frame junctions, or ambiguous translated residues. V3J clonotypes were defined by identical inferred V gene, J gene, and CDR3 amino acid sequence. Percentage overlap between repertoires was computed as shared unique clonotypes divided by the size of the smaller repertoire. Repertoire richness was assessed with RTK rarefaction, the Chao1 estimator, and Recon v2.1 estimates of unobserved clonotypes. For all TCRbeta clonotypes obtained by the gDNA method from four donors, generation probabilities were computed with OLGA. TCRdb mirrors the immuneACCESS table, restricted to in-frame sequences. Some clones are absent from its copies; in checked studies, under half trace to an unresolved V gene, and the reason for the others is unknown. V and J calls and clone size are those listed in that table; D and trimming were worked out from the DNA. This sample gives over a million clones in total; approximately 96% of them show up just once. The ten largest clones take up 0.95% to 1.5% of the sample.

Points on this clone: The antigen this receptor binds is unknown. Base qualities are not provided; no much larger clone lies one nucleotide away.

The donors were healthy, HIV-negative adults with no recently reported acute infections or vaccinations. Every donor was a Caucasian adult residing in Nashville, Tennessee, USA. Magnetic negative selection was used to enrich CD4+ T cells, after which naive cells were positively selected on CD45RA and the negative fraction became the memory subset. After blood collection by leukapheresis, PBMCs were isolated using Ficoll-Histopaque density gradient centrifugation and then cryopreserved in the vapor phase of liquid nitrogen. Analytical flow cytometry was used to check the purity and quantity of every magnetically sorted T cell population. Genomic DNA was isolated from each sorted fraction and quantified by UV absorbance on a Nanodrop 2000c.

Sequenced sample: naive CD4+ T cells sorted from blood. The sample's cell subset or site label, decoded: CD45RA+ positively selected. The chain joins TRBV27 to TRBJ1-2; TRBD1 is a possible D gene, resting on 5 matching bases. The receptor comes from a man aged 25 to 40 in good health. The DNA sequence is as follows: TGTGCCAGCAGTTTTCTTCCCACAGGACTATATGGCTACACCTTC. Translated, this is CASSFLPTGLYGYTF.